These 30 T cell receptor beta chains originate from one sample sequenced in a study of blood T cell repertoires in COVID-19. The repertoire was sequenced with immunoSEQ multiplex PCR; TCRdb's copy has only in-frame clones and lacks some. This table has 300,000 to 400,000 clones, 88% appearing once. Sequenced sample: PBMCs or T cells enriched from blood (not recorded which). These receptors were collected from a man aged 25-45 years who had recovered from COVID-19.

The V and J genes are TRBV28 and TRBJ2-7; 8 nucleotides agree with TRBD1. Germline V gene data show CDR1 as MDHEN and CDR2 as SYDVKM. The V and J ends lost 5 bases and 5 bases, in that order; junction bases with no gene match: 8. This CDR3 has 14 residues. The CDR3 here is CASSTPGQVHEQYF. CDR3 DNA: TGTGCCAGCAGTACCCCGGGACAGGTACACGAGCAGTACTTC.

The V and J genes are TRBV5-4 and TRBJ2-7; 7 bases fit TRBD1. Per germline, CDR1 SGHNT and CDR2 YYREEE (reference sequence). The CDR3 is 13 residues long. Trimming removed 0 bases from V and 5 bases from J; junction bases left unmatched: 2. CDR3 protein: CASSLDRGHEQYF. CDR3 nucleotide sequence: TGTGCCAGCAGCTTGGACAGGGGCCACGAGCAGTACTTC.

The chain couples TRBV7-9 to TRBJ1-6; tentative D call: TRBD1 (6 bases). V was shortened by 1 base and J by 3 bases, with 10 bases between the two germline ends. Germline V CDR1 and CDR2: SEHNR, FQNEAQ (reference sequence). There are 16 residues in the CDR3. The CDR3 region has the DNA TGTGCCAGCAGCTTAGGGGGAGGGGGCTATAATTCACCCCTCCACTTT. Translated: CASSLGGGGYNSPLHF.

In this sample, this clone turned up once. The CDR3 sequence: CASSPTGGVGSPLHF. The CDR3 DNA sequence: TGTGCCAGCTCACCCACAGGGGGCGTAGGTTCACCCCTCCACTTT. V is TRBV18 and J is TRBJ1-6, with 9 bases identical to TRBD1. Germline V CDR1 and CDR2: KGHSH, LQKENI. The J segment lost 9 bases and the V segment lost 3 bases, leaving 6 bases of the junction unmatched. This CDR3 region has 15 residues. The full variable domain, in which reference TRBV18 and TRBJ1-6 provide the parts outside the CDR3, is NAGVMQNPRHLVRRRGQEARLRCSPMKGHSHVYWYRQLPEEGLKFMVYLQKENIIDESGMPKERFSAEFPKEGPSILRIQQVVRGDSAAYFCASSPTGGVGSPLHFGNGTRLTVT.

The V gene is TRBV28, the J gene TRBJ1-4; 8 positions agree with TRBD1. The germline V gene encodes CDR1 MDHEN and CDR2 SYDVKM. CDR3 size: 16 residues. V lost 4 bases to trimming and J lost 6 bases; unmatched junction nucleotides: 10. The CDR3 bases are TGTGCCAGCAGTTCAGCCTCCAGGGGGCAGTATGAAAAACTGTTTTTT. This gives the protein CASSSASRGQYEKLFF.

The CDR3 sequence: CASSLGQGLSNQPQHF. CDR3 in DNA: TGTGCCAGCAGCTTGGGGCAGGGACTAAGCAATCAGCCCCAGCATTTT. This sequence joins TRBV5-5 and TRBJ1-5; TRBD1 might be the D (5 bases). The V gene lost 0 bases and the J gene lost 1 base, with 11 bases spanning the gap. Germline-derived CDR1 and CDR2 are SGHKS and YYEKEE (reference sequence). The CDR3 consists of 16 residues. The variable domain in full, with the rest retrieved from reference TRBV5-5 and TRBJ1-5, is DAGVTQSPTHLIKTRGQQVTLRCSPISGHKSVSWYQQVLGQGPQFIFQYYEKEERGRGNFPDRFSARQFPNYSSELNVNALLLGDSALYLCASSLGQGLSNQPQHFGDGTRLSIL.

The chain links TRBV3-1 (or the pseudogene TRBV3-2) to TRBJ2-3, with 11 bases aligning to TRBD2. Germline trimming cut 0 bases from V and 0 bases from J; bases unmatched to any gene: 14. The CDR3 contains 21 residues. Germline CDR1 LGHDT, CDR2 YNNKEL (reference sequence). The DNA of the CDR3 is TGTGCCAGCAGCCAAGATTTCGGCCTAGCGGGGGGACCTGAAAGCACAGATACGCAGTATTTT. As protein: CASSQDFGLAGGPESTDTQYF.

This CDR3 is CASSSGRGKQETQYF. CDR3 bases: TGCGCCAGCAGTTCCGGACGGGGGAAGCAAGAGACCCAGTACTTC. The chain uses TRBV5-1 and TRBJ2-5; possibly TRBD2 for D (6 bases). The V end was cut by 5 bases, the J end by 2 bases, with 16 bases between. The CDR3 has 15 amino acids. Germline V gene data show CDR1 as SGHRS and CDR2 as YFSETQ.

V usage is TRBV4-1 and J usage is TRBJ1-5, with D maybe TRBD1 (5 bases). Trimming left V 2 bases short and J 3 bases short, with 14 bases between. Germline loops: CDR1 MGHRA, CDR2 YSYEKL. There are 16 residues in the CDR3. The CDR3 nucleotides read TGCGCCAGCAGCCAACCCAGGGCAGGGAACAATCAGCCCCAGCATTTT. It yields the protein CASSQPRAGNNQPQHF.

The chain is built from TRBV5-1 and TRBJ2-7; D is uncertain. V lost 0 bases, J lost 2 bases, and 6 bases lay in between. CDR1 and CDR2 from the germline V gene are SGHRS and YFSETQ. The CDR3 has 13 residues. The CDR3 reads CASSLGHPYEQYF. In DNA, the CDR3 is TGCGCCAGCAGCTTGGGACATCCCTACGAGCAGTACTTC. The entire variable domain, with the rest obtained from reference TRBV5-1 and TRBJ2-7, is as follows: KAGVTQTPRYLIKTRGQQVTLSCSPISGHRSVSWYQQTPGQGLQFLFEYFSETQRNKGNFPGRFSGRQFSNSRSEMNVSTLELGDSALYLCASSLGHPYEQYFGPGTRLTVT.

This CDR3 is CAWSGIPSGTYEQYF. CDR3 in DNA: TGTGCCTGGAGTGGAATACCTTCAGGGACATACGAGCAGTACTTC. The chain carries TRBV30 and TRBJ2-7; D might be TRBD1 (6 bases). CDR3 length equals 15 residues. With 1 base removed from V and 4 bases from J, the gap between germline ends came to 17 bases. CDR1 is GTSNPN and CDR2 is SVGIG in the germline V gene (reference sequence).

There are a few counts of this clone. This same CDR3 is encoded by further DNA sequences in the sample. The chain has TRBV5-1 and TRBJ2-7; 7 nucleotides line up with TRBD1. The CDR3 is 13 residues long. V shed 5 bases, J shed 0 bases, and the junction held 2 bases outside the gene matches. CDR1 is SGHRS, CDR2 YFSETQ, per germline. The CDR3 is CASRQGSSYEQYF. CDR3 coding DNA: TGCGCCAGCAGACAGGGGAGCTCCTACGAGCAGTACTTC.

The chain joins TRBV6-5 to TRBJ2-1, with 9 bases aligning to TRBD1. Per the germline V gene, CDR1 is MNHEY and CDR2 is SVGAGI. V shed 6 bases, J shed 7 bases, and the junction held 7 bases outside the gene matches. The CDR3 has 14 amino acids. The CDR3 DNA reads TGTGCCAGCAGCCCCCTTGGGACAGGGAATGAGCAGTTCTTC. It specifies CASSPLGTGNEQFF.

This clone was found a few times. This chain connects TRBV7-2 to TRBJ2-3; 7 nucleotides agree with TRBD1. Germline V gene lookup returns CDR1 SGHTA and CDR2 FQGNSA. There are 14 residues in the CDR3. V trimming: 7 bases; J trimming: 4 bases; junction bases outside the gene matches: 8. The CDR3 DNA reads TGTGCCAGCAAGAAGGGGGCTGGGGCAGATACGCAGTATTTT. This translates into CASKKGAGADTQYF.

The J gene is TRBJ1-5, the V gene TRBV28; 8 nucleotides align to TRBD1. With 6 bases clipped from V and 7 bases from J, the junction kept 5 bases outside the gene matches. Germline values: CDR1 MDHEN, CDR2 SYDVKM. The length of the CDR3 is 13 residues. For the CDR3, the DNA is TGTGCCAGCAGCAGTGGACAGGGCCAGCCCCAGCATTTT. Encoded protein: CASSSGQGQPQHF.

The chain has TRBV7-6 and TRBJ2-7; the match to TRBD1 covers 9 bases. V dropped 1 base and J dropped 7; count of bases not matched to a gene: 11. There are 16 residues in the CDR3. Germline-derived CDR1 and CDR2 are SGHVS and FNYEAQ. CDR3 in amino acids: CASSLDWTGERDEQYF. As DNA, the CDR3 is TGTGCCAGCAGCTTAGATTGGACAGGGGAACGGGATGAGCAGTACTTC.

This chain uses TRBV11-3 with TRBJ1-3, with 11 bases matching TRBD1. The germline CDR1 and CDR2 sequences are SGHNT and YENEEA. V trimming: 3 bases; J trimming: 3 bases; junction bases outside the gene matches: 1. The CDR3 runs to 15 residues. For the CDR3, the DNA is TGTGCCAGCAGCTTCGGGACAGGGGGTGGAAACACCATATATTTT. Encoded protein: CASSFGTGGGNTIYF.

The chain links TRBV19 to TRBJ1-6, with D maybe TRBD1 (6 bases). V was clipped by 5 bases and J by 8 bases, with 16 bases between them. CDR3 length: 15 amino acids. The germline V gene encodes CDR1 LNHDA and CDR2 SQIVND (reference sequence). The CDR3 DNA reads TGTGCCAGTAGTCCCAGGGGTTTGGAAGATTCACCCCTCCACTTT. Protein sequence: CASSPRGLEDSPLHF.

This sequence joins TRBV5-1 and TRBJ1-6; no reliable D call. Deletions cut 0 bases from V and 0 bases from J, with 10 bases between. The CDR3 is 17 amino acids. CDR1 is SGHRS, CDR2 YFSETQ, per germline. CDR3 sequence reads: CASSLGSLSSYNSPLHF. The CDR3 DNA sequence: TGCGCCAGCAGCTTGGGTAGCTTGAGCTCCTATAATTCACCCCTCCACTTT.

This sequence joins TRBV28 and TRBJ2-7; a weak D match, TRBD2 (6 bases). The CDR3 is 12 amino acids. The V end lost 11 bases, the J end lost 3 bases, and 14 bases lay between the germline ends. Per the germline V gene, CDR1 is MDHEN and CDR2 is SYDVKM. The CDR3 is CAHGGRVYEQYF. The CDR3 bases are TGTGCCCACGGGGGAAGGGTCTACGAGCAGTACTTC.

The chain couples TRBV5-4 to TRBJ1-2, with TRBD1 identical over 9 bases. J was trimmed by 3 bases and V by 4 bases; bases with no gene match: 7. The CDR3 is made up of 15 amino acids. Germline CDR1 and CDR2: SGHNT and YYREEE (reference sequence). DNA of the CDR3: TGTGCCAGCAGCCCCCAGGGACAGGGCCACTATGGCTACACCTTC. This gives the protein CASSPQGQGHYGYTF.

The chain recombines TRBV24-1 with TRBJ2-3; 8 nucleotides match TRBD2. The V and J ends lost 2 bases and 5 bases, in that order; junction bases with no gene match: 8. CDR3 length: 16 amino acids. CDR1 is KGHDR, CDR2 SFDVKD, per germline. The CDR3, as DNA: TGTGCCACCAGTGATTGGCGCGGGGCGGGGGGAGATACGCAGTATTTT. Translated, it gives CATSDWRGAGGDTQYF.

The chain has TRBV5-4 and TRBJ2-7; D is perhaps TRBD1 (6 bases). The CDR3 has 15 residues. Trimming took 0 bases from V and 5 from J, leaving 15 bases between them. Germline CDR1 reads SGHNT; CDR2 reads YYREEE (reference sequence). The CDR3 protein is CASSLDHRAPNEQYF. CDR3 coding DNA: TGTGCCAGCAGCTTGGACCACAGGGCGCCGAACGAGCAGTACTTC.

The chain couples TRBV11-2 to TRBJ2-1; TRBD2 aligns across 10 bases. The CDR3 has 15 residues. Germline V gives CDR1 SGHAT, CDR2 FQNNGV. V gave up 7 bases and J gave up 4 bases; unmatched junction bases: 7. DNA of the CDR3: TGTGCCAGCAAATTAGCGGGGGGCTCGTACAATGAGCAGTTCTTC. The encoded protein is CASKLAGGSYNEQFF.

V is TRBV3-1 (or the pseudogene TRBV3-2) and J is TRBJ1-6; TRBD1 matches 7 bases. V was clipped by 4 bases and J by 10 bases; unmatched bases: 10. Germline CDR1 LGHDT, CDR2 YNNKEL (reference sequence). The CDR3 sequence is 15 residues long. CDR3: CASSRRQGRGSPLHF. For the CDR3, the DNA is TGTGCCAGCAGCCGTAGACAGGGCCGCGGGTCACCCCTCCACTTT.

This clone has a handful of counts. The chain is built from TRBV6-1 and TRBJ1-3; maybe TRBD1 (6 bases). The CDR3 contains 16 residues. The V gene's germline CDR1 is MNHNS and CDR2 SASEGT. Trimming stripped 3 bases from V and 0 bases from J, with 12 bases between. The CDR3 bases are TGTGCCAGCAGTGATATTCGGACAGTCTCTGGAAACACCATATATTTT. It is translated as CASSDIRTVSGNTIYF.

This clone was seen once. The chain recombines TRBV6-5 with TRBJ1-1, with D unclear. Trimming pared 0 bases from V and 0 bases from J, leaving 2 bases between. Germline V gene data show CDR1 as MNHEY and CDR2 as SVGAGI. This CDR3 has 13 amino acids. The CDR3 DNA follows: TGTGCCAGCAGTTACTCCTTGAACACTGAAGCTTTCTTT. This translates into CASSYSLNTEAFF.

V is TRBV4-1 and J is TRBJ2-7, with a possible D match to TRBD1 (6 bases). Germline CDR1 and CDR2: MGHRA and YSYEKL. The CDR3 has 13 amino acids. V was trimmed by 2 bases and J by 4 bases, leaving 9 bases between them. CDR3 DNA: TGCGCCAGCAGCCAAAACAGGGCGTACGAGCAGTACTTC. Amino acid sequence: CASSQNRAYEQYF.

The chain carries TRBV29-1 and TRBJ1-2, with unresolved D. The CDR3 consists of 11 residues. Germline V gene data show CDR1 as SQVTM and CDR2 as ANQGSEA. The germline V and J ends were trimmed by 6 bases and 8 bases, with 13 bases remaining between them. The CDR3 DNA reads TGCAGCGTGGGCCGGAGTGGAGGCTACACCTTC. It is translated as CSVGRSGGYTF.

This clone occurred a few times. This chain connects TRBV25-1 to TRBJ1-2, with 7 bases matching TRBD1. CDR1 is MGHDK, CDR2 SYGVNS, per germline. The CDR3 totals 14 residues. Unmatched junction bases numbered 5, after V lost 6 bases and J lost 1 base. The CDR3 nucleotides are TGTGCCAGCAGAAAGACAGGGCTTAACTATGGCTACACCTTC. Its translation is CASRKTGLNYGYTF.